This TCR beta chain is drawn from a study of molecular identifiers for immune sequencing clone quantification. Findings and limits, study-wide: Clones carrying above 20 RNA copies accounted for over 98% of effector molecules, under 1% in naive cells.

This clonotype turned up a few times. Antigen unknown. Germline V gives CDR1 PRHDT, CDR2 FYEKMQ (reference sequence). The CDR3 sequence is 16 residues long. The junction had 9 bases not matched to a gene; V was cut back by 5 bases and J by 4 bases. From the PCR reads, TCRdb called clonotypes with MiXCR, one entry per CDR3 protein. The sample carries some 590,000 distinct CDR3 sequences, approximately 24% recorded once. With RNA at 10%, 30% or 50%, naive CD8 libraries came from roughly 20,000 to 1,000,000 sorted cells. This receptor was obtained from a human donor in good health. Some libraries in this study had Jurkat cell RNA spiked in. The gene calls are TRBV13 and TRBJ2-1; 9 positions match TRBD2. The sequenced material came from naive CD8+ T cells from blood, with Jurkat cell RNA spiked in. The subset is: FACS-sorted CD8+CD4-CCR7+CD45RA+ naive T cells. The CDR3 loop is CASSRRSGGSYNEQFF. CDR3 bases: TGTGCCAGCAGCCGAAGGAGCGGGGGGAGTTACAATGAGCAGTTCTTC.